Below, 24 T cell receptor beta chains from the same sample are listed, as sequenced in a study of Ad26.COV2.S vaccination and SARS-CoV-2 variants. Treatment reported: some 20 received Ad26.COV2.S at low or high dose, single or two shots; several received placebo; per-sample allocation not given. Collection of samples fell on day 63 after the first vaccine or placebo injection. TCRdb's copy holds only in-frame clones and misses some; the assay was immunoSEQ multiplex PCR. Of around 400,000 clones in the sample, under 90% were seen once. The input for sequencing was peripheral blood, taken in a trial of Ad26.COV2.S vaccine versus placebo. These receptors were collected from a person aged 18-60 years who received the Ad26.COV2.S COVID-19 vaccine or a placebo.

The chain has TRBV5-6 and TRBJ1-5; D is uncertain. The V gene's germline CDR1 is SGHDT and CDR2 YYEEEE. Trimming left V 3 bases short and J 3 bases short, with 13 bases between. The CDR3 has 15 amino acids. CDR3 sequence (DNA): TGTGCCAGCAGCTGGCCTCGACGGGACAATCAGCCCCAGCATTTT. Translated: CASSWPRRDNQPQHF.

This chain connects TRBV7-9 to TRBJ1-3; D perhaps matches TRBD1 (6 bases). Germline V gene data show CDR1 as SEHNR and CDR2 as FQNEAQ (reference sequence). V was cut by 6 bases and J by 2 bases, with 14 bases left in between. The CDR3 runs 15 residues. CDR3 loop: CASSFSRGAGNTIYF. The CDR3 region has the DNA TGTGCCAGCAGTTTTTCCAGGGGAGCTGGAAACACCATATATTTT.

The chain combines TRBV2 with TRBJ2-7; no firm D call. The CDR3 contains 12 residues. Per germline, CDR1 SNHLY and CDR2 FYNNEI. Trimming removed 7 bases at V and 2 bases at J, with 9 bases between. In DNA, the CDR3 is TGTGCCAGCAAGGGTTTTGCCTACGAGCAGTACTTC. Its translation is CASKGFAYEQYF.

The chain recombines TRBV24-1 with TRBJ1-5; D remains ambiguous. CDR1 is KGHDR and CDR2 is SFDVKD in the germline V gene. V dropped 7 bases and J dropped 7 bases, with 10 bases sitting between them. The CDR3 has 12 residues. The CDR3 DNA is TGTGCCACCAGCCTGACCGGACAGCCCCAGCATTTT. The encoded protein is CATSLTGQPQHF.

The rearrangement links TRBV4-3 to TRBJ2-7; 11 bases are a match to TRBD2. This CDR3 comprises 15 residues. CDR1 is LGHNA, CDR2 YSLEER, per germline. V shed 0 bases, J shed 12 bases, and the junction held 10 bases outside the gene matches. This chain's CDR3 is CASSQEGASGGLRYF. Here the CDR3 DNA reads TGCGCCAGCAGCCAAGAAGGCGCTAGCGGGGGGCTTCGGTACTTC.

J is TRBJ1-2 and V is TRBV2; 11 bases are a match to TRBD1. Looked up from germline, CDR1 is SNHLY and CDR2 is FYNNEI. The CDR3 has 15 residues. V lost 5 bases to trimming and J lost 7 bases; unmatched junction nucleotides: 9. DNA for the CDR3: TGTGCCAGCAGTTACCGGGACAGGGGGTCAAGTGGCTACACCTTC. Translated, it gives CASSYRDRGSSGYTF. The variable domain in full, completed from reference TRBV2 and TRBJ1-2, reads EPEVTQTPSHQVTQMGQEVILRCVPISNHLYFYWYRQILGQKVEFLVSFYNNEISEKSEIFDDQFSVERPDGSNFTLKIRSTKLEDSAMYFCASSYRDRGSSGYTFGSGTRLTVV.

The J gene is TRBJ2-4, the V gene TRBV10-3; D may be TRBD2 (7 bases). CDR1 and CDR2 from the germline V gene are ENHRY and SYGVKD. The CDR3 is 16 amino acids. Trimming cost V 3 bases and J 6 bases, with 18 bases left between them. In DNA form, the CDR3 reads TGTGCCATCAGTGATCTAGGAGGGGGGGCCGGAAACATTCAGTACTTC. Its translation is CAISDLGGGAGNIQYF.

V and J are TRBV5-4 and TRBJ1-1; 9 bases align to TRBD1. Germline V CDR1 and CDR2: SGHNT, YYREEE (reference sequence). The V and J ends lost 4 bases and 4 bases, in that order; junction bases with no gene match: 8. The CDR3 has 15 amino acids. CDR3 amino acids: CASSRYRGQSTEAFF. CDR3 bases: TGTGCCAGCAGCCGCTACAGGGGGCAGAGCACTGAAGCTTTCTTT.

The V call is TRBV7-9, the J call TRBJ2-7; 10 nucleotides agree with TRBD1. The CDR3 covers 15 residues. The J segment lost 5 bases and the V segment lost 4 bases, leaving 8 bases of the junction unmatched. Germline CDR1 SEHNR, CDR2 FQNEAQ (reference sequence). The CDR3 coding sequence is TGTGCCAGCAGCTCACCGGGACAGGGGTCCCACGAGCAGTACTTC. Translation: CASSSPGQGSHEQYF. Full variable domain (remainder filled in from reference TRBV7-9 and TRBJ2-7): DTGVSQNPRHKITKRGQNVTFRCDPISEHNRLYWYRQTLGQGPEFLTYFQNEAQLEKSRLLSDRFSAERPKGSFSTLEIQRTEQGDSAMYLCASSSPGQGSHEQYFGPGTRLTVT.

This clone was observed once. This sequence joins TRBV18 and TRBJ2-2, with D tentatively TRBD1 or TRBD2 (5 bases each). This CDR3 contains 14 residues. CDR1 is KGHSH, CDR2 LQKENI, per germline. V was cut by 3 bases and J by 6 bases, with 11 bases left in between. The CDR3 sequence: CASSPDLGAGELFF. CDR3 sequence (DNA): TGTGCCAGCTCACCGGACCTGGGGGCCGGGGAGCTGTTTTTT. The full variable domain, rest sourced from reference TRBV18 and TRBJ2-2, is NAGVMQNPRHLVRRRGQEARLRCSPMKGHSHVYWYRQLPEEGLKFMVYLQKENIIDESGMPKERFSAEFPKEGPSILRIQQVVRGDSAAYFCASSPDLGAGELFFGEGSRLTVL.

The rearrangement uses TRBV2 and TRBJ1-2; 8 positions match TRBD1. The CDR3 is made up of 15 amino acids. V shed 11 bases, J shed 1 base, and the junction held 12 bases outside the gene matches. The germline gives CDR1 SNHLY, CDR2 FYNNEI. CDR3 in amino acids: CAGGQGAHLNYGYTF. The CDR3 coding sequence is TGTGCCGGGGGGCAGGGGGCACACCTTAACTATGGCTACACCTTC. Together with reference TRBV2 and TRBJ1-2, the CDR3 gives the full variable domain: EPEVTQTPSHQVTQMGQEVILRCVPISNHLYFYWYRQILGQKVEFLVSFYNNEISEKSEIFDDQFSVERPDGSNFTLKIRSTKLEDSAMYFCAGGQGAHLNYGYTFGSGTRLTVV.

This clone appeared a few times. The V gene is TRBV5-1, the J gene TRBJ1-6; 7 nucleotides match TRBD1. Per the germline V gene, CDR1 is SGHRS and CDR2 is YFSETQ. Losses at the gene ends were 4 bases for V and 9 bases for J; bases not matched to a gene: 1. This CDR3 has 12 residues. The CDR3 reads CASSAGGSPLHF. DNA of the CDR3: TGCGCCAGCAGCGCAGGGGGTTCACCCCTCCACTTT. Full variable domain (rest looked up from reference TRBV5-1 and TRBJ1-6): KAGVTQTPRYLIKTRGQQVTLSCSPISGHRSVSWYQQTPGQGLQFLFEYFSETQRNKGNFPGRFSGRQFSNSRSEMNVSTLELGDSALYLCASSAGGSPLHFGNGTRLTVT.

The rearrangement uses TRBV9 and TRBJ2-5, with 7 bases matching TRBD2. The CDR3 runs 13 residues. V lost 0 bases to trimming and J lost 7 bases; unmatched junction nucleotides: 3. Per germline, CDR1 SGDLS and CDR2 YYNGEE. In nucleotides, the CDR3 is TGTGCCAGCAGCGTAGAAGGCGGGGGGACCCAGTACTTC. Translating it yields CASSVEGGGTQYF.

The chain couples TRBV30 to TRBJ1-5; no clear D gene. This CDR3 has 15 residues. V was cut by 3 bases and J by 1 base, with 13 bases left in between. Germline V CDR1 and CDR2: GTSNPN, SVGIG (reference sequence). This CDR3 reads CAWRPRGLSNQPQHF. CDR3 nucleotides: TGTGCCTGGAGACCAAGAGGGCTGAGCAATCAGCCCCAGCATTTT.

This rearrangement joins TRBV9 to TRBJ2-5; D is unclear. Germline CDR1 and CDR2: SGDLS and YYNGEE. This CDR3 spans 14 amino acids. The germline V and J ends were trimmed by 0 bases and 9 bases, with 15 bases remaining between them. The CDR3 sequence: CASSVVPDKRPQYF. CDR3 sequence (DNA): TGTGCCAGCAGCGTAGTTCCAGATAAGAGGCCCCAGTACTTC.

This clone was counted only a few times. Other DNA sequences in this specimen translate into the identical CDR3. The chain links TRBV5-1 to TRBJ2-7; the match to TRBD2 covers 8 bases. Germline CDR1 reads SGHRS; CDR2 reads YFSETQ. There are 14 residues in the CDR3. Trimming took 5 bases from V and 3 from J; bases not matched to a gene: 7. The CDR3 is CASSTSGGRYEQYF. CDR3 coding DNA: TGCGCCAGCAGTACAAGCGGGGGCCGCTACGAGCAGTACTTC.

The CDR3 DNA is TGTGCCAGCAGCGATCCGGGACAGGGGTCCCTCCTTGAAGCTTTCTTT. Translated, it gives CASSDPGQGSLLEAFF. V usage is TRBV11-2 and J usage is TRBJ1-1, with 10 bases that match TRBD1. This CDR3 region has 16 residues. Germline V gene lookup returns CDR1 SGHAT and CDR2 FQNNGV. V lost 5 bases, J lost 7 bases, and 13 bases stayed unmatched.

V gene TRBV15 combines with J gene TRBJ1-1, with TRBD1 matching over 8 bases. The V segment lost 1 base and the J segment 5 bases; nucleotides outside the gene matches: 9. The CDR3 loop spans 16 amino acids. CDR1 LNHNV and CDR2 YYDKDF come from the germline V gene (reference sequence). CDR3 sequence: CATSRARRQGRTEAFF. The CDR3 DNA sequence: TGTGCCACCAGCAGAGCCCGAAGACAGGGGAGAACTGAAGCTTTCTTT.

The J gene is TRBJ1-5, the V gene TRBV6-5, with a tentative D call TRBD1 (5 bases). Per the germline V gene, CDR1 is MNHEY and CDR2 is SVGAGI. The CDR3 is made up of 16 amino acids. Trimming shortened V by 1 base and J by 9 bases, and 19 bases separated the two germline ends. The DNA of the CDR3 is TGTGCCAGCAGTTACTTTGCGTCCGGAGGGGAAGGGCCCCAGCATTTT. Amino acids: CASSYFASGGEGPQHF.

The chain combines TRBV14 with TRBJ1-1; D is uncertain. CDR1 is SGHDN and CDR2 is FVKESK in the germline V gene. V was cut by 0 bases and J by 5 bases, with 25 bases left in between. The CDR3 is made up of 19 amino acids. The CDR3 region is CASSQDGPWSGDSETEAFF. The CDR3 coding sequence is TGTGCCAGCAGCCAAGATGGCCCCTGGAGTGGGGATTCGGAGACTGAAGCTTTCTTT.

The chain recombines TRBV7-2 with TRBJ1-1; 8 bases align to TRBD1. This CDR3 has 15 amino acids. From germline, CDR1 is SGHTA and CDR2 FQGNSA. J was trimmed by 0 bases and V by 5 bases; bases with no gene match: 5. CDR3 loop: CASSRPTGVNTEAFF. The CDR3 nucleotides are TGTGCCAGCAGCAGACCGACAGGGGTGAACACTGAAGCTTTCTTT.

As DNA, the CDR3 is TGCAGCGTTTGGCTAGATACGCAGTATTTT. Amino acids: CSVWLDTQYF. V is TRBV29-1 and J is TRBJ2-3; D gene unclear. V lost 5 bases, J lost 5 bases, and 5 bases lay in between. Germline V gives CDR1 SQVTM, CDR2 ANQGSEA. CDR3 size: 10 residues.

V and J are TRBV25-1 and TRBJ2-4; D is unresolved. The CDR3 runs to 13 residues. Germline CDR1 is MGHDK and CDR2 is SYGVNS. The V and J ends lost 4 bases and 5 bases respectively, with 9 bases between them. This chain's CDR3 is CASSGVTENIQYF. In nucleotides, the CDR3 is TGTGCCAGCAGTGGGGTCACTGAAAACATTCAGTACTTC.

This sequence joins TRBV19 and TRBJ1-2; D is unclear. This CDR3 region has 14 residues. Trimming pared 7 bases from V and 2 bases from J, leaving 14 bases between. Germline CDR1 is LNHDA and CDR2 is SQIVND (reference sequence). The CDR3 loop is CASTLGPTNYGYTF. CDR3 coding DNA: TGTGCCAGTACCCTAGGACCTACCAACTATGGCTACACCTTC.